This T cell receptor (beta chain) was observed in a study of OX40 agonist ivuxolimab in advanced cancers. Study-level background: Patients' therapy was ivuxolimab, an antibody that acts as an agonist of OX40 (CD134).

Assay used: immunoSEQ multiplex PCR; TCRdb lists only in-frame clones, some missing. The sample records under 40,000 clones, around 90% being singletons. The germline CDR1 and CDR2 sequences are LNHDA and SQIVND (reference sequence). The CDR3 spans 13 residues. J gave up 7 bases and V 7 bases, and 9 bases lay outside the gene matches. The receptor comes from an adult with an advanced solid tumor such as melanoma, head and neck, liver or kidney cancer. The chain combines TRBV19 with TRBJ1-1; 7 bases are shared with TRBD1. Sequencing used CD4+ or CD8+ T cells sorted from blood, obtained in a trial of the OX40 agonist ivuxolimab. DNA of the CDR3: TGTGCCAGTACAGGGGGATCGGGAAATGAAGCTTTCTTT. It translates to CASTGGSGNEAFF.